These T cell receptor beta chains were read from a single sample in a study of CD8 T cells in Susac syndrome. TCRdb ran MiXCR on the immunoSEQ multiplex PCR reads and lists one entry per CDR3 protein. The table has 130,000 to 150,000 distinct CDR3 sequences, approximately 94% seen once. Source material: CD4+ T cells from PBMCs. These TCRs come from a human donor in good health. Both conserved end residues are part of each CDR3. D genes are given only for firm matches. Clone size appears in some rows only: once, few, many, or a class for an expanded clone.

CDR3aa	CDR3nt	len	j_gene	abundance	d_gene	v_gene
CASSIRANGGRNEQFF	TGTGCCAGTAGTATCAGAGCCAATGGGGGCCGGAATGAGCAGTTCTTC	16	TRBJ2-1	-	-	TRBV19
CASSLWGRGEQFF	TGTGCCAGCAGTTTATGGGGGAGGGGAGAGCAGTTCTTC	13	TRBJ2-1	-	TRBD2	TRBV28
CAWSDYTQYF	TGTGCCTGGAGCGACTATACGCAGTATTTT	10	TRBJ2-3	-	-	TRBV30
CASSPAVGGNIQYF	TGTGCCAGCAGCCCCGCCGTGGGGGGAAACATTCAGTACTTC	14	TRBJ2-4	-	-	TRBV3-1
CATSDTRQGLVGYTF	TGTGCCACCAGTGATACACGACAGGGGCTCGTTGGCTACACCTTC	15	TRBJ1-2	once	TRBD1	TRBV24-1
CASSGTTGGNTIYF	TGTGCCAGCAGTGGGACTACAGGTGGAAACACCATATATTTT	14	TRBJ1-3	-	-	TRBV25-1
CASSLRGSYNEQFF	TGTGCCAGCAGCTTAAGGGGCTCCTACAATGAGCAGTTCTTC	14	TRBJ2-1	-	-	TRBV11-1
CASSAGHPTNYGYTF	TGTGCCAGTAGTGCGGGACACCCGACTAACTATGGCTACACCTTC	15	TRBJ1-2	-	-	TRBV19
CASSPGQGPYNEQFF	TGCGCCAGCAGCCCGGGACAGGGGCCTTACAATGAGCAGTTCTTC	15	TRBJ2-1	-	TRBD1	TRBV5-1
CAWSVLAGVGEQFF	TGTGCCTGGAGTGTACTAGCGGGAGTCGGTGAGCAGTTCTTC	14	TRBJ2-1	-	TRBD2	TRBV30
CASSLEGRDHEQYF	TGTGCCAGCAGCTTAGAGGGGAGGGACCACGAGCAGTACTTC	14	TRBJ2-7	-	TRBD2	TRBV7-8
CASSLVLAGSTDTQYF	TGTGCCAGCAGCTTAGTTCTAGCGGGGAGCACAGATACGCAGTATTTT	16	TRBJ2-3	-	TRBD2	TRBV7-9
CASTEQTLNYGYTF	TGTGCCAGTACCGAACAGACCCTAAACTATGGCTACACCTTC	14	TRBJ1-2	-	-	TRBV12-3/TRBV12-4
CASSSGHQTTRWDGELFF	TGTGCCAGCAGTTCAGGCCACCAAACCACCCGTTGGGACGGGGAGCTGTTTTTT	18	TRBJ2-2	-	-	TRBV3-1
CASSSRTGMGEQFF	TGTGCCAGCTCATCACGGACAGGGATGGGCGAGCAGTTCTTC	14	TRBJ2-1	-	TRBD1	TRBV18
CASSLVGNGAAKNIQYF	TGTGCCAGCAGCTTAGTGGGGAACGGGGCGGCCAAAAACATTCAGTACTTC	17	TRBJ2-4	-	-	TRBV7-2
CSAKVLGGGPDTQYF	TGCAGTGCAAAGGTTCTAGGGGGAGGGCCAGATACGCAGTATTTT	15	TRBJ2-3	-	-	TRBV20-1
CAIRSDRGGYGYTF	TGTGCCATCAGATCGGACAGGGGGGGCTATGGCTACACCTTC	14	TRBJ1-2	-	TRBD1	TRBV10-3
CSVGTGSYNEQFF	TGCAGCGTTGGAACAGGGTCCTACAATGAGCAGTTCTTC	13	TRBJ2-1	-	-	TRBV29-1
CSASGGRDEQFF	TGCAGTGCTAGCGGGGGAAGGGATGAGCAGTTCTTC	12	TRBJ2-1	-	-	TRBV20-1
CASGSRTGPYEQYF	TGTGCTAGTGGTTCGCGTACAGGGCCCTACGAGCAGTACTTC	14	TRBJ2-7	-	-	TRBV12-5
CASSLFAGGKGGYTF	TGTGCCAGCAGCTTGTTTGCAGGGGGCAAAGGTGGCTACACCTTC	15	TRBJ1-2	-	TRBD1	TRBV5-5
CASSQDGPRTSEQYF	TGTGCCAGCAGCCAAGATGGACCCCGGACTAGCGAGCAGTACTTC	15	TRBJ2-7	-	TRBD2	TRBV3-1
CSVRGAGAGDTQYF	TGCAGCGTTAGGGGTGCGGGGGCCGGAGATACGCAGTATTTT	14	TRBJ2-3	-	-	TRBV29-1
CATSDRTDSYNEQFF	TGTGCCACCAGTGATCGGACTGACTCCTACAATGAGCAGTTCTTC	15	TRBJ2-1	-	-	TRBV24-1
CAWFRGANTEAFF	TGTGCCTGGTTTCGGGGGGCGAACACTGAAGCTTTCTTT	13	TRBJ1-1	-	-	TRBV30
CASNLGPNEKLFF	TGTGCCAGCAACCTGGGCCCTAATGAAAAACTGTTTTTT	13	TRBJ1-4	-	-	TRBV25-1
CASSYSGEQFF	TGTGCCAGCAGTTACTCAGGCGAGCAGTTCTTC	11	TRBJ2-1	-	-	TRBV6-5
CASSVEGSYSVQFF	TGTGCCAGCAGCGTAGAAGGGTCCTACTCAGTGCAGTTCTTC	14	TRBJ2-1	-	-	TRBV9
CASSPTGSSGNTIYF	TGTGCCAGCTCGCCCACAGGGTCCTCTGGAAACACCATATATTTT	15	TRBJ1-3	once	-	TRBV18
CASSQGLGANQPQHF	TGTGCCAGCAGCCAAGGTCTAGGGGCCAATCAGCCCCAGCATTTT	15	TRBJ1-5	-	-	TRBV4-2
CASSLAPDSDTQYF	TGCGCCAGCAGCTTGGCCCCCGATTCAGATACGCAGTATTTT	14	TRBJ2-3	once	-	TRBV5-1
CSVWLASTETQYF	TGCAGCGTTTGGTTAGCGTCAACGGAGACCCAGTACTTC	13	TRBJ2-5	-	-	TRBV29-1
CSAERGETQYF	TGCAGTGCTGAGAGGGGGGAGACCCAGTACTTC	11	TRBJ2-5	-	-	TRBV20-1
CASRSGSRVNTEAFF	TGTGCCAGCAGGAGTGGGTCGCGGGTGAACACTGAAGCTTTCTTT	15	TRBJ1-1	-	-	TRBV6-1
CASSDTNPGQAVGYTF	TGTGCCAGCAGTGACACAAACCCGGGACAAGCGGTTGGCTACACCTTC	16	TRBJ1-2	-	-	TRBV12-3/TRBV12-4
CASSLSLSGARVYGYTF	TGTGCCAGCAGTTTATCGCTGTCGGGGGCGCGGGTCTATGGCTACACCTTC	17	TRBJ1-2	-	-	TRBV27
CASSLAGNSQGPQHF	TGCGCCAGCAGCTTGGCCGGCAACAGCCAGGGGCCCCAGCATTTT	15	TRBJ1-5	-	-	TRBV5-1
CASSLSIDPRETQYF	TGTGCCAGCAGTTTATCCATAGACCCCCGGGAGACCCAGTACTTC	15	TRBJ2-5	-	-	TRBV27
CASSVTGLADQETQYF	TGTGCCAGCAGCGTAACGGGACTAGCGGACCAAGAGACCCAGTACTTC	16	TRBJ2-5	-	TRBD2	TRBV5-4
CASIHYPSSGNSYEQYF	TGTGCCAGCATCCACTATCCCTCTAGCGGGAACTCCTACGAGCAGTACTTC	17	TRBJ2-7	-	TRBD2	TRBV6-1
CASSRSSGRASYNEQFF	TGTGCCAGCTCACGGAGTAGCGGGAGGGCCTCCTACAATGAGCAGTTCTTC	17	TRBJ2-1	-	TRBD2	TRBV18
CASSLARTWDRTNQPQHF	TGTGCCAGCAGCTTAGCGCGTACTTGGGACAGAACTAATCAGCCCCAGCATTTT	18	TRBJ1-5	-	TRBD1	TRBV7-8
CASSFEVGQRLFF	TGTGCCAGCAGTTTTGAAGTTGGACAGAGACTGTTTTTT	13	TRBJ1-4	-	-	TRBV27
CASSLDLGGAETQYF	TGTGCCAGCAGCTTAGATCTTGGGGGAGCAGAGACCCAGTACTTC	15	TRBJ2-5	-	-	TRBV11-2